This entry is about one TCR beta chain. Its antigen is as yet unknown. Germline assignment: CDR1 MRHNA and CDR2 SNTAGT. This CDR3 is built from 13 residues. Trimming took 0 bases from V and 5 from J, leaving 6 bases between them. Assay used: immunoSEQ multiplex PCR; TCRdb lists only in-frame clones, some missing. The sample includes approximately 200,000 clones, 87% of them seen just once. These data come from a study of T cell responses to AZD1222 COVID-19 vaccine. Whole-study findings and limits: Mostly white British, mostly female donors; authors suggested clonal diversity may be underestimated. When two AZD1222 doses had been given, Spike-specific TCR breadth and depth rose. Baseline seropositivity characterized only 5 to 7 AZD1222 recipients. Repertoires in all cases were sampled only once the peak T cell response had passed.

The source of this sequence is an adult in good health. Specimen: peripheral blood, collected on day 0 of MenACWY control vaccination. This chain uses TRBV6-4 with TRBJ2-3; D ambiguous. The chain's CDR3 is CASSDSAKDTQYF. CDR3 DNA sequence: TGTGCCAGCAGTGACTCGGCCAAAGATACGCAGTATTTT.